This T cell receptor (beta chain) was observed in a study of cytomegalovirus exposure and HLA in healthy donors. This clone was counted only a few times. The PCR was carried out with 60 Vbeta primers and 13 Jbeta primers. The assay was immunoSEQ multiplex PCR, and TCRdb's table has in-frame clones only and misses some. The sample lists about 100,000 clones; around 76% were seen once. There are 15 residues in the CDR3. Germline V gene data show CDR1 as SGHRS and CDR2 as YFSETQ. J lost 4 bases, V lost 0 bases, and 4 bases had no gene match. Sequenced sample: PBMCs. V and J are TRBV5-1 and TRBJ1-1; 9 positions match TRBD1. This sequence was found in a man aged 40-49 years in good health and CMV-seropositive. CDR3 in amino acids: CASSLGGTGPTEAFF. Here the CDR3 DNA reads TGCGCCAGCAGCTTGGGAGGGACAGGGCCCACTGAAGCTTTCTTT.